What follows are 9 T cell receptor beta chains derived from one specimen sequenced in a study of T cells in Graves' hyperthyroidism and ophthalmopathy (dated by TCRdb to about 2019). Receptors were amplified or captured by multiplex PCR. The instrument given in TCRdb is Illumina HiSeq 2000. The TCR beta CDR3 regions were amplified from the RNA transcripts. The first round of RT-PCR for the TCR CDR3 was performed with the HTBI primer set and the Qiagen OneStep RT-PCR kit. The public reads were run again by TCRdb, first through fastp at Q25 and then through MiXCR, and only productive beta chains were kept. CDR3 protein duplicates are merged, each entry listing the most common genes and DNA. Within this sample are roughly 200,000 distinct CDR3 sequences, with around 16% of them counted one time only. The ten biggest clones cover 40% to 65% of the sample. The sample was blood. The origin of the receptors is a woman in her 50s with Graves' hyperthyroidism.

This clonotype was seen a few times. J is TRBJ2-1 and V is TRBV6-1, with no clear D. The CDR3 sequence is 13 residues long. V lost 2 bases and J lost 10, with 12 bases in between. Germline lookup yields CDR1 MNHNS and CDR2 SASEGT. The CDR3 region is CASSESGSREQFF. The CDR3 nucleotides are TGTGCCAGCAGTGAAAGTGGCTCGAGGGAGCAGTTCTTC.

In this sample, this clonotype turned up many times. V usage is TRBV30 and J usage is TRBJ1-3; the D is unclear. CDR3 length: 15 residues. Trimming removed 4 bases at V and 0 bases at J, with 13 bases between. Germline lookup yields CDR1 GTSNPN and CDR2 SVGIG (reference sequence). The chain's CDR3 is CAWMTGLLSGNTIYF. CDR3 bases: TGTGCCTGGATGACCGGACTGCTCTCTGGAAACACCATATATTTT.

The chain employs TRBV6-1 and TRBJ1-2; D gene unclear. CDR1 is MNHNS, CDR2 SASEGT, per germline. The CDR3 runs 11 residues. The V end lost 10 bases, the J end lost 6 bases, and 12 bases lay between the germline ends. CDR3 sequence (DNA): TGTGCCACACGTCTTACAGATGGCTACACCTTC. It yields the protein CATRLTDGYTF.

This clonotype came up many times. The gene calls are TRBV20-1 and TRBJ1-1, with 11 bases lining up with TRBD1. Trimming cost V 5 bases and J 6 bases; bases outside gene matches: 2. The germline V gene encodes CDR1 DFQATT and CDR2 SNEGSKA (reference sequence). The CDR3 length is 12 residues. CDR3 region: CSAGQGAAEAFF. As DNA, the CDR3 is TGCAGTGCTGGACAGGGGGCCGCTGAAGCTTTCTTT.

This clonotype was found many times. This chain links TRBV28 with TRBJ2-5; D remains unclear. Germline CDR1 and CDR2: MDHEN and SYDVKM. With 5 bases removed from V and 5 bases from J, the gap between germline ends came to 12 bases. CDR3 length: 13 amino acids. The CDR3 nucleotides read TGTGCCAGCAGTACAGAGGCTTGGGAGACCCAGTACTTC. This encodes CASSTEAWETQYF. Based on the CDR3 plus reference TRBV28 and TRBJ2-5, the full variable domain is DVKVTQSSRYLVKRTGEKVFLECVQDMDHENMFWYRQDPGLGLRLIYFSYDVKMKEKGDIPEGYSVSREKKERFSLILESASTNQTSMYLCASSTEAWETQYFGPGTRLLVL.

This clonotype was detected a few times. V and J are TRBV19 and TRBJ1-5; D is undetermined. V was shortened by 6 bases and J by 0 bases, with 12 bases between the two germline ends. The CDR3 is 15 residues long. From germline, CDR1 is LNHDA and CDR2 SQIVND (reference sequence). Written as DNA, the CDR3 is TGTGCCAGTAGCAAAACACTAGATAGCAATCAGCCCCAGCATTTT. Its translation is CASSKTLDSNQPQHF.

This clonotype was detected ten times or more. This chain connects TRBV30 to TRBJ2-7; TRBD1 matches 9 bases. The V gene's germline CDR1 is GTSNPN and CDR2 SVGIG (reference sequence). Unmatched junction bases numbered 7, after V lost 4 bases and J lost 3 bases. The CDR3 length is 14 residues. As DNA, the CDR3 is TGTGCCTGGACACCGGGACAGGGAAGCTACGAGCAGTACTTC. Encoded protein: CAWTPGQGSYEQYF.

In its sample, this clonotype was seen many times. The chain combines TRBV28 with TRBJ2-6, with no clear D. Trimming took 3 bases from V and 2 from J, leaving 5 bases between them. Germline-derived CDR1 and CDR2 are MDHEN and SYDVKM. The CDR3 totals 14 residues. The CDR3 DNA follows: TGTGCCAGCAGTTTTATAGCTGGGGCCAACGTCCTGACTTTC. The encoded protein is CASSFIAGANVLTF.

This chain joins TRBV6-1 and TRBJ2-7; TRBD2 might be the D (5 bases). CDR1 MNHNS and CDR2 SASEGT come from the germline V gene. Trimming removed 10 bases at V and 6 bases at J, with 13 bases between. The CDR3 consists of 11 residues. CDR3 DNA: TGTGCCACCGGCCTCCGGGGCGAGCAGTACTTC. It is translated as CATGLRGEQYF.